These T cell receptor beta chains were read from a single sample in a study of blood T cells in healthy people across ages. MiXCR was run by TCRdb on the 5' RACE reads, yielding one entry per CDR3 protein. The repertoire consists of about 1.8 million distinct CDR3 sequences, with around 50% occurring once and the leading ten covering less than 2.5%. The sequenced material came from blood. The receptors stem from a middle-aged woman in good health. CDR3s include the opening cysteine and the closing phenylalanine or tryptophan. D genes are given only for firm matches.

D: -
V: TRBV5-1
J: TRBJ2-7
CDR3: CASSGDYEQYF

D: TRBD2
V: TRBV6-1
J: TRBJ2-5
CDR3: CASSELTSGGLETQYF

D: TRBD1
V: TRBV28
J: -
CDR3: CASSLQGQGHEQYF

D: -
V: TRBV7-2
J: TRBJ1-2
CDR3: CASSVEQTSPEDTF

D: TRBD1
V: TRBV3-1
J: TRBJ1-2
CDR3: CASSPFIKIGQGDYGYTF

D: TRBD2
V: TRBV6-2/TRBV6-3
J: TRBJ2-3
CDR3: CASSSGLAGRRDTQYF

D: TRBD1
V: TRBV10-3
J: TRBJ1-1
CDR3: CAISLGQGNTEAFF

D: TRBD1
V: TRBV16
J: TRBJ1-2
CDR3: CASSQSFGFRGRDYGYTF

D: TRBD2
V: TRBV7-2
J: TRBJ2-1
CDR3: CASSITPGLAGYEQFF

D: -
V: TRBV24-1
J: TRBJ2-3
CDR3: CATSDLQVGDTQYF

D: TRBD1
V: TRBV7-8
J: TRBJ2-1
CDR3: CASSLLRRGGYYEQFF

D: -
V: TRBV20-1
J: TRBJ1-2
CDR3: CSARQGVSYGYTF

D: -
V: TRBV11-3
J: TRBJ2-1
CDR3: CASSSTGNVLNEQFF

D: -
V: TRBV18
J: TRBJ2-3
CDR3: CASSPPAGLRTDTQYF

D: -
V: TRBV21-1
J: TRBJ1-4
CDR3: CASSKRGATNEKLFF

D: TRBD1
V: TRBV5-1
J: TRBJ2-1
CDR3: CASRMRTGVNEQFF

D: TRBD1
V: TRBV10-3
J: TRBJ2-7
CDR3: CAISLGQGRYNEQYF

D: -
V: TRBV7-8
J: TRBJ2-1
CDR3: CASSLDMDSLSYNEQFF

D: -
V: TRBV5-1
J: TRBJ2-7
CDR3: CASSILDGPGYEQYF

D: -
V: TRBV21-1
J: TRBJ2-3
CDR3: CASSSNLRGQLTDTQYF

D: -
V: TRBV7-2
J: TRBJ2-5
CDR3: CASSLDPQGTQYF

D: TRBD2
V: TRBV25-1
J: TRBJ2-5
CDR3: CASSEGREETQYF

D: -
V: TRBV10-3
J: TRBJ1-1
CDR3: CAIHGQNDNTEAFF

D: -
V: TRBV28
J: TRBJ1-5
CDR3: CASRRESIRSAQHF

D: -
V: TRBV4-2
J: TRBJ1-1
CDR3: CASSQPDLTWAFF

D: -
V: TRBV27
J: TRBJ2-3
CDR3: CATRDNALNTQYF

D: -
V: TRBV7-2
J: TRBJ1-1
CDR3: CASSLASRGDTEAFF

D: -
V: TRBV20-1
J: TRBJ2-7
CDR3: CSALTGTFYEQYF

D: -
V: TRBV7-9
J: TRBJ2-7
CDR3: CASSSDEWPGNPYEQYF

D: TRBD1
V: TRBV5-1
J: TRBJ2-5
CDR3: CASSAGTGGNNEQYF

D: -
V: TRBV6-6
J: TRBJ1-2
CDR3: CASSSQMNYGYTF

D: TRBD1
V: TRBV12-3/TRBV12-4
J: TRBJ2-3
CDR3: CASSLSGTGVADTQYF

D: -
V: TRBV12-3/TRBV12-4
J: TRBJ2-5
CDR3: CASSSREETQYF